This T cell receptor (beta chain) was sequenced during a study of T cell responses to AZD1222 COVID-19 vaccine. The CDR3 is 15 amino acids. Germline-derived CDR1 and CDR2 are SGHRS and YFSETQ. V lost 0 bases and J lost 5; bases outside the gene matches: 5. TCRdb keeps only in-frame clones here, not all; method: immunoSEQ multiplex PCR. This table holds 100,000 to 150,000 clones, around 90% found once. This clone showed up just once. No antigen is known for it. General observations from the study: Sampling that yielded the repertoires occurred only after the peak T cell response. Donors were largely white British and mainly female; clonal diversity was possibly underestimated. Regions left unmutated in variants are reportedly the target of nearly half of spike-specific TCRs. Spike-specific TCR breadth and depth both grew after two AZD1222 doses.

This TCR came from an adult in good health. The gene calls are TRBV5-1 and TRBJ2-5, with 9 positions matching TRBD1. The sequencing used peripheral blood, collected on day 0 of AZD1222 vaccination. Here the CDR3 DNA reads TGCGCCAGCAGCTTGGCATCCGGGACAGGGGAGACCCAGTACTTC. Translation: CASSLASGTGETQYF.